The present T cell receptor (beta chain) was sequenced within a study of control samples from healthy donors and cancer patients. The CDR3 loop spans 17 amino acids. The V gene end was trimmed by 5 bases and the J gene end by 2 bases; junction bases not matched to a gene: 13. Germline V gene data show CDR1 as SGHVS and CDR2 as FQNEAQ. Sequencing used immunoSEQ multiplex PCR; TCRdb keeps in-frame clones, though not all of them. The data show 95,000 to 130,000 clones, over 90% seen once. This clone appeared a single time. Sequenced input: blood. The chain uses TRBV7-8 and TRBJ2-3; 7 bases match TRBD2. The source of this sequence is a man aged 25-45 years in good health. CDR3 nucleotide sequence: TGTGCCAGCAGCGCCCTACAGCGAGCGGGGTACACAGATACGCAGTATTTT. It codes for CASSALQRAGYTDTQYF.